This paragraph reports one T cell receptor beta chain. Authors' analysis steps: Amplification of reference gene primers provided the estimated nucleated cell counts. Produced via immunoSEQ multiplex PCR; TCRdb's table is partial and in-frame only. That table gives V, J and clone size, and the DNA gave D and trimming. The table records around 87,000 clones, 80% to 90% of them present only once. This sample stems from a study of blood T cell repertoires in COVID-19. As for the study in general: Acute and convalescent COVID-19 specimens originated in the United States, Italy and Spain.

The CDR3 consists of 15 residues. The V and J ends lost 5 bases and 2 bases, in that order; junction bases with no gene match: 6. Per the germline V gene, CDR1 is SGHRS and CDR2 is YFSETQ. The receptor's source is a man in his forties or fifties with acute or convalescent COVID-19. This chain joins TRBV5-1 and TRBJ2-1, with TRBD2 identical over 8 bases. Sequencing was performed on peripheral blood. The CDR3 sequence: CASRPGGATYNEQFF. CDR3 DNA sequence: TGCGCCAGCAGACCCGGGGGGGCAACCTACAATGAGCAGTTCTTC.